These T cell receptor beta chains were read from a single sample in a study of cytomegalovirus exposure and HLA in healthy donors. Generated by immunoSEQ multiplex PCR, the TCRdb table keeps only in-frame clones and is missing some. The data show roughly 100,000 clones, more than 60% seen once. Sequencing was performed on PBMCs. The receptors were sampled from a middle-aged woman in good health and CMV-seropositive. The CDR3 runs from the conserved cysteine through the conserved F or W. The order of the fields is clone size, V gene, J gene, D gene, CDR3 DNA, CDR3 protein. D genes are given only for firm matches. Only part of the rows carry a size: once, few, many, or a class if the clone is expanded.

few,TRBV7-8,TRBJ2-5,.,TGTGCCAGCAGTACGTATGAGCAAGAGACCCAGTACTTC,CASSTYEQETQYF
.,TRBV29-1,TRBJ2-5,.,TGCAGCGTTGTAAGGGGGACGGAGACCCAGTACTTC,CSVVRGTETQYF
.,TRBV11-2,TRBJ2-1,TRBD1,TGTGCCAGCAGCTTAGGGTGGGACAGAAACAATGAGCAGTTCTTC,CASSLGWDRNNEQFF
.,TRBV5-1,TRBJ2-7,TRBD1,TGCGCCAGCAGCTTGAGACAGGGGGCCTACGAGCAGTACTTC,CASSLRQGAYEQYF
.,TRBV27,TRBJ1-5,.,TGTGCCAGCAGTCCATTGACAGTCTGGGGTCAGCCCCAGCATTTT,CASSPLTVWGQPQHF
once,TRBV29-1,TRBJ2-3,TRBD2,TGCAGCGTGGGACTAGCGGGTTCCGCAGATACGCAGTATTTT,CSVGLAGSADTQYF
.,TRBV19,TRBJ1-6,TRBD1,TGTGCCAGTAATCGGGACAGTGGCTATAATTCACCCCTCCACTTT,CASNRDSGYNSPLHF
.,TRBV29-1,TRBJ1-2,TRBD1,TGCAGCGTTGCGGACAGGGGCGGGATCTATGGCTACACCTTC,CSVADRGGIYGYTF
few,TRBV19,TRBJ2-3,TRBD1,TGTGCCAGTAGTCTCCGCCCGGGACAGGGGACAGATACGCAGTATTTT,CASSLRPGQGTDTQYF
.,TRBV28,TRBJ2-2,TRBD2,TGTGCCAGCAGTTCGGGACTAGCGGGTATGGTTGGCGGCGGGGAGCTGTTTTTT,CASSSGLAGMVGGGELFF
.,TRBV14,TRBJ1-4,.,TGTGCCAGCAGCCAAGTCTCTGGGCTTAGTAATGAAAAACTGTTTTTT,CASSQVSGLSNEKLFF
once,TRBV4-1,TRBJ1-2,.,TGCGCCAGCAGCCAAGACCGGGGGTTCAATGGCTACACCTTC,CASSQDRGFNGYTF
.,TRBV18,TRBJ1-2,.,TGTGCCAGCTCACCGGTTGGCCAGGTCAACTATGGCTACACCTTC,CASSPVGQVNYGYTF
.,TRBV28,TRBJ1-3,TRBD1,TGTGCCAGCAGTCCGGGGACAGGGGGGAGCTCTGGAAACACCATATATTTT,CASSPGTGGSSGNTIYF